These T cell receptor beta chains were read from a single sample in a study of PD-1 blockade in mismatch repair-deficient tumors. Repertoires were generated with immunoSEQ multiplex PCR, while TCRdb's copy carries only in-frame clones and drops some. Here the sample spans 95,000 to 150,000 clones, roughly nine tenths being singletons. The sequences come from peripheral blood, collected 44 weeks after starting pembrolizumab. The source is an adult with mismatch repair-deficient cancer. Each CDR3 is given with its conserved first and last residue. The order of the fields is J gene, D gene, clone size, V gene, CDR3 protein, CDR3 DNA. The D gene is left open where the match is weak. Expanded clones get a size class; other rows say once, few or many, or leave the size out.

>TRBJ2-3|-|-|TRBV7-9
CASSLGGVSTDTQYF
TGTGCCAGCAGCTTAGGGGGAGTGAGCACAGATACGCAGTATTTT
>TRBJ2-3|-|once|TRBV6-5
CASTDREVDTQYF
TGTGCCAGCACCGACAGGGAGGTAGATACGCAGTATTTT
>TRBJ1-2|-|-|TRBV4-3
CASSQEYKGLYGYTF
TGCGCCAGCAGCCAAGAATATAAGGGCCTCTATGGCTACACCTTC
>TRBJ2-1|-|-|TRBV6-6
CASSYQGNEQFF
TGTGCCAGCAGTTACCAGGGCAATGAGCAGTTCTTC
>TRBJ1-1|TRBD1|-|TRBV7-6
CASTKPDRLNTEAFF
TGTGCCAGCACCAAACCGGACAGGCTGAACACTGAAGCTTTCTTT
>TRBJ2-2|TRBD1|-|TRBV7-6
CASSGRDRVGTGELFF
TGTGCCAGCAGCGGCCGGGACAGGGTTGGCACCGGGGAGCTGTTTTTT
>TRBJ2-7|-|-|TRBV5-1
CASSFTPGRREQYF
TGCGCCAGCAGCTTTACCCCGGGGCGTCGGGAGCAGTACTTC
>TRBJ2-1|-|few|TRBV18
CASSPPYRVPNEQFF
TGTGCCAGCTCACCACCGTACAGGGTACCAAATGAGCAGTTCTTC
>TRBJ1-1|-|-|TRBV5-1
CASSLGRTEAFF
TGCGCCAGCAGCTTGGGAAGGACCGAAGCTTTCTTT
>TRBJ2-1|-|-|TRBV30
CACSSGPSSYNEQFF
TGTGCCTGTTCCAGCGGGCCCAGCTCCTACAATGAGCAGTTCTTC
>TRBJ2-7|-|-|TRBV21-1
CASSSAGVSEQYF
TGTGCCAGCAGCTCAGCGGGAGTAAGCGAGCAGTACTTC
>TRBJ2-2|-|-|TRBV13
CASSHTGELFF
TGTGCCAGCAGTCACACCGGGGAGCTGTTTTTT
>TRBJ2-3|-|-|TRBV4-1
CASSQPDRADTQYF
TGCGCCAGCAGCCAACCGGACCGGGCAGATACGCAGTATTTT
>TRBJ2-7|TRBD2|-|TRBV19
CARGPGASGSHSYEQYF
TGTGCCAGGGGCCCTGGGGCTAGCGGGAGTCATTCCTACGAGCAGTACTTC
>TRBJ2-7|-|-|TRBV6-6
CASSLKLDIASYEQYF
TGTGCCAGCAGCCTCAAACTAGACATTGCTTCCTACGAGCAGTACTTC
>TRBJ2-5|-|-|TRBV18
CASSPPSRRETQYF
TGTGCCAGCTCACCCCCCTCTAGGAGAGAGACCCAGTACTTC
>TRBJ2-7|-|-|TRBV6-5
CASSYSGDYEQYF
TGTGCCAGCAGTTACTCTGGGGACTACGAGCAGTACTTC
>TRBJ2-5|-|-|TRBV29-1
CSARTEAQETQYF
TGCAGCGCTAGGACAGAAGCCCAAGAGACCCAGTACTTC
>TRBJ2-5|TRBD1|-|TRBV7-9
CASRRTGPETQYF
TGTGCCAGCAGGAGGACAGGTCCCGAGACCCAGTACTTC
>TRBJ2-2|-|-|TRBV11-3
CASSSPAGELFF
TGTGCCAGCAGCTCTCCGGCAGGGGAGCTGTTTTTT
>TRBJ2-2|-|-|TRBV28
CASSSPPVTGELFF
TGTGCCAGCAGTTCCCCCCCCGTTACCGGGGAGCTGTTTTTT
>TRBJ2-2|TRBD2|-|TRBV19
CASSGLNSGELFF
TGTGCCAGTTCGGGACTAAATTCCGGGGAGCTGTTTTTT
>TRBJ1-2|TRBD1|once|TRBV19
CASSDGQGPAYGYTF
TGTGCCAGTAGTGACGGACAGGGACCCGCCTATGGCTACACCTTC
>TRBJ2-3|-|-|TRBV5-4
CASSSGPGNTDTQYF
TGTGCCAGCAGCTCGGGGCCAGGGAATACAGATACGCAGTATTTT
>TRBJ2-7|TRBD1|-|TRBV7-9
CASSLPRDREPGLPYEQYF
TGTGCCAGCAGCTTACCCCGGGACAGGGAACCGGGACTACCCTACGAGCAGTACTTC
>TRBJ1-1|-|few|TRBV30
CAWGRPGTEAFF
TGTGCCTGGGGACGGCCGGGCACTGAAGCTTTCTTT
>TRBJ1-1|TRBD1|-|TRBV10-3
CAISSGGAAGRAFF
TGTGCCATCAGTTCAGGGGGCGCAGCCGGTAGGGCTTTCTTT
>TRBJ2-7|-|once|TRBV7-8
CASSSPGVGYEQYF
TGTGCCAGCAGCTCTCCGGGGGTTGGCTACGAGCAGTACTTC
>TRBJ2-1|TRBD2|-|TRBV29-1
CSVSPPGLAIGNEQFF
TGCAGCGTCTCCCCCCCGGGACTAGCAATTGGCAATGAGCAGTTCTTC
>TRBJ2-7|-|-|TRBV11-3
CASSLVVSYEQYF
TGTGCCAGCAGCTTAGTGGTGTCCTACGAGCAGTACTTC
>TRBJ2-7|-|-|TRBV13
CASSVLGSSDFQGGVEQYF
TGTGCCAGCAGCGTCTTGGGGTCTAGCGACTTCCAAGGGGGGGTCGAGCAGTACTTC
>TRBJ2-3|TRBD2|-|TRBV9
CASSASVGLALDTQYF
TGTGCCAGCAGCGCATCGGTCGGACTAGCCCTAGATACGCAGTATTTT
>TRBJ2-1|-|-|TRBV6-5
CASSYGIARYNEQFF
TGTGCCAGCAGTTACGGGATAGCCCGCTACAATGAGCAGTTCTTC
>TRBJ2-7|-|-|TRBV11-2
CASSLVARVPSYEQYF
TGTGCCAGCAGCTTAGTGGCCCGGGTACCCTCCTACGAGCAGTACTTC
>TRBJ1-1|-|-|TRBV19
CASSIAPQTTMGTEAFF
TGTGCCAGTAGTATAGCCCCCCAGACTACTATGGGGACTGAAGCTTTCTTT
>TRBJ2-1|-|-|TRBV6-5
CASSYGGVYNEQFF
TGTGCCAGCAGTTATGGCGGGGTCTACAATGAGCAGTTCTTC
>TRBJ2-7|-|-|TRBV6-5
CASSYSPFYEQYF
TGTGCCAGCAGTTACTCCCCATTTTACGAGCAGTACTTC
>TRBJ2-3|-|few|TRBV27
CASRWGGTQYF
TGTGCCAGCAGATGGGGCGGTACGCAGTATTTT
>TRBJ2-3|-|once|TRBV4-1
CASSQEIPGAGDTQYF
TGCGCCAGCAGCCAAGAGATTCCGGGGGCAGGTGATACGCAGTATTTT
>TRBJ2-2|-|-|TRBV27
CVSSLRPLTGELFF
TGTGTCAGCAGTTTGCGCCCTTTAACCGGGGAGCTGTTTTTT
>TRBJ2-3|-|-|TRBV29-1
CSVFTQRIESSTDTQYF
TGCAGCGTTTTTACCCAGCGAATCGAATCTAGCACAGATACGCAGTATTTT
>TRBJ2-1|-|-|TRBV27
CASSPNYNEQFF
TGTGCCAGCAGTCCGAACTACAATGAGCAGTTCTTC
>TRBJ2-6|-|-|TRBV4-2
CASSRPEGANVLTF
TGTGCCAGCAGCCGCCCCGAGGGGGCCAACGTCCTGACTTTC
>TRBJ2-1|TRBD1|few|TRBV27
CASSPTGWDEQFF
TGTGCCAGCAGTCCGACAGGGTGGGATGAGCAGTTCTTC
>TRBJ2-1|TRBD2|-|TRBV30
CAWSVGLAGDNEQFF
TGTGCCTGGAGTGTTGGTCTAGCGGGGGACAATGAGCAGTTCTTC
>TRBJ2-7|-|-|TRBV6-5
CASSYFYEQYF
TGTGCCAGCAGTTACTTCTACGAGCAGTACTTC
>TRBJ1-3|-|-|TRBV19
CASSMTAGNTIYF
TGTGCCAGTAGTATGACCGCCGGAAACACCATATATTTT
>TRBJ2-7|TRBD1|-|TRBV19
CASSLNRGMPGEQYF
TGTGCCAGTAGTTTAAACAGGGGGATGCCGGGCGAGCAGTACTTC
>TRBJ2-1|TRBD2|-|TRBV7-2
CASGAGGSYNEQFF
TGTGCCAGCGGGGCGGGAGGATCCTACAATGAGCAGTTCTTC
>TRBJ2-5|TRBD1|-|TRBV6-1
CASSGPGTGYQETQYF
TGTGCCAGCAGTGGACCCGGGACAGGATACCAAGAGACCCAGTACTTC
>TRBJ2-7|-|-|TRBV27
CASSFIAGGNEQYF
TGTGCCAGCAGTTTCATTGCGGGTGGGAACGAGCAGTACTTC
>TRBJ2-7|-|once|TRBV7-2
CASSSYIGEQYF
TGTGCCAGCAGCTCATATATCGGCGAGCAGTACTTC
>TRBJ2-5|TRBD1|once|TRBV7-9
CASSLVGTVGTAQETQYF
TGTGCCAGCAGCTTAGTTGGGACAGTTGGGACAGCACAAGAGACCCAGTACTTC